The entry that follows covers one T cell receptor beta chain sequence. The entry originates in a study of cytomegalovirus exposure and HLA in healthy donors. Primers for the PCR totalled 60 Vbeta and 13 Jbeta. Profiling relied on immunoSEQ multiplex PCR, and the TCRdb table lists in-frame clones only, not all of them. The sample yields approximately 79,000 clones, 79% seen once. The material sequenced was PBMCs. The clonotype was recovered from a woman aged 40 to 50 in good health and CMV-seropositive.

Here the CDR3 reads CASSEGRQGGAQHF. The CDR3 DNA sequence: TGTGCCAGCAGTGAAGGCCGACAGGGGGGAGCCCAGCATTTT. The rearrangement uses TRBV2 and TRBJ1-5; TRBD1 matches at 9 bases. With 1 base clipped from V and 11 bases from J, the junction kept 6 bases outside the gene matches. The length of the CDR3 is 14 residues. The V gene's germline CDR1 is SNHLY and CDR2 FYNNEI.